The rows below give T cell receptor beta chains drawn from one sample of a study of blood T cell repertoires in COVID-19. The table came from immunoSEQ multiplex PCR; TCRdb's copy has only in-frame clones and leaves some out. The sample includes about 440,000 clones, roughly 87% of them seen just once. What was sequenced was PBMCs or T cells enriched from blood (not recorded which). These receptors originate from a woman under 30 with acute COVID-19. Each CDR3 is given with its conserved first and last residue. Fields, in order: clone size, D gene, V gene, J gene, CDR3 DNA, CDR3 protein. A D gene is named only where the DNA matches it firmly. Rows may omit the clone size; those that give it use once, few, many or a size class.

NA	NA	TRBV4-3	TRBJ2-7	TGCGCCAGCAGCCAAGGGCCAAACAACCACGAGCAGTACTTC	CASSQGPNNHEQYF
NA	NA	TRBV5-1	TRBJ1-6	TGCGCCAGCAGCTTGGCCCGGAATTCACCCCTCCACTTT	CASSLARNSPLHF
NA	TRBD1	TRBV19	TRBJ1-6	TGTGCCAGTAGTATCGGCAGGGGGCCGGGTTCACCCCTCCACTTT	CASSIGRGPGSPLHF
NA	TRBD1	TRBV7-3	TRBJ2-2	TGTGCCAGCAGCGCCACCCGGACAGGGAAGACCGGGGAGCTGTTTTTT	CASSATRTGKTGELFF
once	NA	TRBV6-2/TRBV6-3	TRBJ2-7	TGTGCCAGCAGTTACGACAACTACGAGCAGTACTTC	CASSYDNYEQYF
NA	TRBD1	TRBV9	TRBJ2-1	TGTGCCAGCAGCGTCAGGGACAGAGCCTACAATGAGCAGTTCTTC	CASSVRDRAYNEQFF
NA	TRBD1	TRBV3-1/TRBV3-2	TRBJ1-2	TGTGCCAGCAGCCCGGACAGGGTCGGCTACACCTTC	CASSPDRVGYTF
NA	TRBD1	TRBV18	TRBJ2-1	TGTGCCAGCTCACCCCCGGGACAGGGGTTATATGAGCAGTTCTTC	CASSPPGQGLYEQFF
NA	NA	TRBV6-1	TRBJ1-1	TGTGCCAGCAGTGAAGGGGGGGGCGATGGTGAAGCTTTCTTT	CASSEGGGDGEAFF
NA	TRBD1	TRBV4-1	TRBJ1-4	TGCGCCAGCAGCCCGAGACAGGGCGGATCAACTAATGAAAAACTGTTTTTT	CASSPRQGGSTNEKLFF
NA	TRBD1	TRBV3-1/TRBV3-2	TRBJ1-1	TGTGCCAGCAGCGGCGACAGGGCGGCGATCACTGAAGCTTTCTTT	CASSGDRAAITEAFF
NA	NA	TRBV30	TRBJ1-1	TGTGCCTGGCAGGTCGTCAAGAACACTGAAGCTTTCTTT	CAWQVVKNTEAFF
few	TRBD2	TRBV19	TRBJ2-3	TGTGCCAGTAACCCTAGCGGGGGAAGCACAGATACGCAGTATTTT	CASNPSGGSTDTQYF
NA	NA	TRBV6-5	TRBJ1-5	TGTGCCAGCAGGCCGGGGACAAATCAGCCCCAGCATTTT	CASRPGTNQPQHF
few	NA	TRBV9	TRBJ2-3	TGTGCCAGCAGCGTAAGCTCAGATACGCAGTATTTT	CASSVSSDTQYF
NA	NA	TRBV7-6	TRBJ2-1	TGTGCCAGCAGCTTGCAGGGGAATTCCTACAATGAGCAGTTCTTC	CASSLQGNSYNEQFF
NA	NA	TRBV28	TRBJ1-2	TGTGCCAGCACTCGGCGGCAGTATGGCTACACCTTC	CASTRRQYGYTF
NA	NA	TRBV5-1	TRBJ1-4	TGCGCCAGCAGCTTACGCGGGGAGGCTGAAAAACTGTTTTTT	CASSLRGEAEKLFF
NA	TRBD1	TRBV28	TRBJ1-2	TGTGCCAGCGGGACAGTGACCTATGGCTACACCTTC	CASGTVTYGYTF
NA	NA	TRBV7-9	TRBJ1-3	TGTGCCAGCAGCTTAACGGGGAAAGGGCTCAACACCATATATTTT	CASSLTGKGLNTIYF
NA	NA	TRBV28	TRBJ1-2	TGTGCCAGCAGTATCCGGGGAGCAGGCTACACCTTC	CASSIRGAGYTF
NA	NA	TRBV28	TRBJ2-1	TGTGCCAGCAGCTTCGCAGGATACAATGAGCAGTTCTTC	CASSFAGYNEQFF
NA	NA	TRBV6-5	TRBJ2-3	TGTGCCAGCAGTTATGTTGGGGCGCAAGATACGCAGTATTTT	CASSYVGAQDTQYF
NA	NA	TRBV11-2	TRBJ1-1	TGTGCCAGCAGCTTAGCAACCCAGGGGATAAGCACTGAAGCTTTCTTT	CASSLATQGISTEAFF
NA	NA	TRBV5-6	TRBJ2-3	TGTGCCAGCAGCTTGGTTGCTAGCGAAGATACGCAGTATTTT	CASSLVASEDTQYF
NA	TRBD2	TRBV5-1	TRBJ2-1	TGCGCCAGCAAGGGACTAGCGGTTGCTTACAATGAGCAGTTCTTC	CASKGLAVAYNEQFF
NA	NA	TRBV5-6	TRBJ1-2	TGTGCCAGCAGCCCGGGTAGGGGCCATGGCTACACCTTC	CASSPGRGHGYTF
NA	TRBD1	TRBV27	TRBJ1-5	TGTGCCAGCAGGTTAACAGGGGTAATAGGGCAGCCCCAGCATTTT	CASRLTGVIGQPQHF
NA	NA	TRBV7-9	TRBJ1-2	TGTGCCAGCAGCTTCGCCGGGACACCAAATCGGAATGGCTACACCTTC	CASSFAGTPNRNGYTF
NA	NA	TRBV6-5	TRBJ1-2	TGTGCCAGCACCCCTGAGTCTTTCTATGGCTACACCTTC	CASTPESFYGYTF
NA	NA	TRBV2	TRBJ1-6	TGTGCCAGCAGTGACCAAACGGGGGGATTCTCACCCCTCCACTTT	CASSDQTGGFSPLHF
NA	NA	TRBV6-5	TRBJ1-2	TGTGCCAGCAGTTACTCGATCCCGGGTGAGGGTGGCTACACCTTC	CASSYSIPGEGGYTF